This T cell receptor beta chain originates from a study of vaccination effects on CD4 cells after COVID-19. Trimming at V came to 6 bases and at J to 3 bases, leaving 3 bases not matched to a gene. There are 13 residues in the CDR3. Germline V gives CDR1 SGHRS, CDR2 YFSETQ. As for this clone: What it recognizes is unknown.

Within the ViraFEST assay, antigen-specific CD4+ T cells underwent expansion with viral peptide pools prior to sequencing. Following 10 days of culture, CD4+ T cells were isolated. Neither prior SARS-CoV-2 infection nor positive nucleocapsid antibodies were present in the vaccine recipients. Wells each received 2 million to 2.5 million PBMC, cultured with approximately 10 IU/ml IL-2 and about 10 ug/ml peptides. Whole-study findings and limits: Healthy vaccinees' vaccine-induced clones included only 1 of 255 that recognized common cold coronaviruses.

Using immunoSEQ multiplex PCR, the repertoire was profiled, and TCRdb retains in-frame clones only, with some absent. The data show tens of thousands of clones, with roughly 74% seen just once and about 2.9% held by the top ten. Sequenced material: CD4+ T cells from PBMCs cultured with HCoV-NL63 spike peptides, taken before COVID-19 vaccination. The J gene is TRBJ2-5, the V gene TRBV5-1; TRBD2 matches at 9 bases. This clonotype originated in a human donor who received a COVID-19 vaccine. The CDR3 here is CASTRGGKETQYF. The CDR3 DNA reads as TGCGCCAGCACGCGGGGGGGAAAAGAGACCCAGTACTTC.